The subject of this entry is one T cell receptor (beta chain). The assay was immunoSEQ multiplex PCR, and TCRdb's table has in-frame clones only and misses some. Of about 69,000 clones in the sample, around 91% were seen once. The source of the sample is a study of OX40 agonist ivuxolimab in advanced cancers. In germline, CDR1 is SGHAT, CDR2 FQDESV (reference sequence). The germline V and J ends were trimmed by 1 base and 0 bases, with 6 bases remaining between them. The CDR3 length is 14 residues. The TCR originated in an adult with an advanced solid tumor such as melanoma, head and neck, liver or kidney cancer. This rearrangement joins TRBV11-1 to TRBJ1-1; D remains unclear. This specimen consisted of CD4+ or CD8+ T cells sorted from blood, obtained in a trial of the OX40 agonist ivuxolimab. The CDR3 DNA is TGTGCCAGCAGCTTAGTCGCTGTGAACACTGAAGCTTTCTTT. It yields the protein CASSLVAVNTEAFF.